This T cell receptor (beta chain) came from a study of tumor and adjacent non-tumor tissue in lung cancer. Study information: Stage I to III disease affected approximately 11 men and roughly five women aged about 31 to 76. Study findings and constraints: Shorter survival was associated with higher TCR diversity in tumors.

As for this clonotype: Its antigen is as yet unknown.

The V and J ends lost 7 bases and 12 bases, in that order; junction bases with no gene match: 20. CDR1 is MNHNS and CDR2 is SASEGT in the germline V gene. This CDR3 has 16 residues. RNA was extracted from bulk tissue without any cell sorting. The normal lung tissue was taken more than 3 cm from the tumor edge. Three rounds of nested PCR, following a modified ARM-PCR protocol, produced the TCRbeta library. TCRdb reprocessed the multiplex PCR reads via MiXCR and lists one record per CDR3 protein. This sample yields about 100,000 distinct CDR3 sequences, of which around three fifths are seen a single time; less than 20% belongs to the top ten.

Sequencing was carried out using distant non-tumor lung tissue. The clonotype was recovered from a man aged 25 to 40 with non-small cell lung cancer. The gene calls are TRBV6-1 and TRBJ2-2; TRBD2 agrees at 7 bases. The CDR3 spells CASTRWGRANTGKLFF. In DNA, the CDR3 is TGTGCCAGCACCAGATGGGGGAGGGCGAACACTGGGAAGCTGTTTTTT.